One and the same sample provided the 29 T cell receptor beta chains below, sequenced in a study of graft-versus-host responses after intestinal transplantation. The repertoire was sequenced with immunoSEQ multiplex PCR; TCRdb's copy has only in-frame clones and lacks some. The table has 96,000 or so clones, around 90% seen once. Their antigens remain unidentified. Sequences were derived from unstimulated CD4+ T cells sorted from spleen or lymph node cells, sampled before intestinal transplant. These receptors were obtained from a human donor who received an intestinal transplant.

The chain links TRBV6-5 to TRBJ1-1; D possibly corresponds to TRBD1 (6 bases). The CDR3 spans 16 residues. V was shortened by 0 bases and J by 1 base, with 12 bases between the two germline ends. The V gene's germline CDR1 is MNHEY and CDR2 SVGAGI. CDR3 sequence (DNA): TGTGCCAGCAGTTACTCAGGGGGTCGGGGGAACACTGAAGCTTTCTTT. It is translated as CASSYSGGRGNTEAFF.

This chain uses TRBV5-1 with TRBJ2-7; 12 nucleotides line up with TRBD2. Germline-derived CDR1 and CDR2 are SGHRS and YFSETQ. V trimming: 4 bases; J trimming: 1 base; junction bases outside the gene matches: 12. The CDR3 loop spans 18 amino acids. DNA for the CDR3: TGCGCCAGCAGCCCTGGGGTCCTAGCGGGAGGGATGTCCTACGAGCAGTACTTC. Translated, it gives CASSPGVLAGGMSYEQYF.

CDR3 bases: TGTGCCAGCAGCTCCGACAGGGGGCTCTACGAGCAGTACTTC. It specifies CASSSDRGLYEQYF. The chain carries TRBV7-2 and TRBJ2-7, with 10 bases aligning to TRBD1. V lost 4 bases to trimming and J lost 3 bases; unmatched junction nucleotides: 3. The germline V gene has CDR1 SGHTA and CDR2 FQGNSA. The CDR3 runs 14 residues.

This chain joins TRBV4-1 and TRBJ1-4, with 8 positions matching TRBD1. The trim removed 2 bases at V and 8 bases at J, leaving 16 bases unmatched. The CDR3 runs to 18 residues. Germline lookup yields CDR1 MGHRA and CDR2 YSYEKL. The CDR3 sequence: CASSQSPRTGSGWEKLFF. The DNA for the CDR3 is TGCGCCAGCAGCCAATCACCCCGGACAGGGTCGGGTTGGGAAAAACTGTTTTTT.

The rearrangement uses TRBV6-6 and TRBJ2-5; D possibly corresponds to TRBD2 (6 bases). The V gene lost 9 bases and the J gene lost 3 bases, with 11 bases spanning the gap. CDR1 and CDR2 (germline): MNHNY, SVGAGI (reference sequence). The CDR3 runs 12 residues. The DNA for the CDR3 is TGTGCCAGTGGGGGGATTAAAGAGACCCAGTACTTC. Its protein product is CASGGIKETQYF.

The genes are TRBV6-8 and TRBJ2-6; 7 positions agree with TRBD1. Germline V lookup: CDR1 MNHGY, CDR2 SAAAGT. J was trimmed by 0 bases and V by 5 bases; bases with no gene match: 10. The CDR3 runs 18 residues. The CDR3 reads CASSRPGGRFSGANVLTF. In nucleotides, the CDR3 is TGTGCCAGCAGTAGACCAGGGGGAAGGTTCTCTGGGGCCAACGTCCTGACTTTC.

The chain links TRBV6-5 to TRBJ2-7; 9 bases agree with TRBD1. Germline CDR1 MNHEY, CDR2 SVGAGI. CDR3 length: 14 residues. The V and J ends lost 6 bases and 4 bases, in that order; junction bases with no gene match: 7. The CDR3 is CASRPPGQGYEQYF. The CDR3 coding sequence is TGTGCCAGCAGACCCCCGGGACAGGGTTACGAGCAGTACTTC.

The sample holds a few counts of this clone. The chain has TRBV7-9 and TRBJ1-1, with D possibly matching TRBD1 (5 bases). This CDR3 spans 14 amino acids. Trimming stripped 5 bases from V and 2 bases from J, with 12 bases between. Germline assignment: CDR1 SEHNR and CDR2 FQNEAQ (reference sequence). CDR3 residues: CASSRKGSNTEAFF. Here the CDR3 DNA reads TGTGCCAGCAGCCGGAAGGGGTCTAACACTGAAGCTTTCTTT. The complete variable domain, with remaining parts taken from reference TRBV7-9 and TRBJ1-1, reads DTGVSQNPRHKITKRGQNVTFRCDPISEHNRLYWYRQTLGQGPEFLTYFQNEAQLEKSRLLSDRFSAERPKGSFSTLEIQRTEQGDSAMYLCASSRKGSNTEAFFGQGTRLTVV.

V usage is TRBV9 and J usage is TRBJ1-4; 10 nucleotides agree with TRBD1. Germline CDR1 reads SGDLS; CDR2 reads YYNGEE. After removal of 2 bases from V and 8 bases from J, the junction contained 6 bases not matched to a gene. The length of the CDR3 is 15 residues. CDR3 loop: CASSVGDRGREKLFF. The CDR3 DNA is TGTGCCAGCAGCGTTGGGGACAGGGGTCGAGAAAAACTGTTTTTT.

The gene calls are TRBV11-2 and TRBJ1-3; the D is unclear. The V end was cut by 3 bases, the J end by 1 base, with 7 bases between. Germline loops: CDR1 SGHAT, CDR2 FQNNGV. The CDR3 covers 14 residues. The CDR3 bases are TGTGCCAGCAGCTTCCGGAGGTCTGGAAACACCATATATTTT. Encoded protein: CASSFRRSGNTIYF.

The CDR3 bases are TGTGCCAGCAATCACCCCCCAGGGGCCCATGAGCAGTTCTTC. As protein: CASNHPPGAHEQFF. J is TRBJ2-1 and V is TRBV6-1; maybe TRBD1 (6 bases). Looked up from germline, CDR1 is MNHNS and CDR2 is SASEGT. With 7 bases removed from V and 8 bases from J, the gap between germline ends came to 18 bases. The CDR3 totals 14 residues.

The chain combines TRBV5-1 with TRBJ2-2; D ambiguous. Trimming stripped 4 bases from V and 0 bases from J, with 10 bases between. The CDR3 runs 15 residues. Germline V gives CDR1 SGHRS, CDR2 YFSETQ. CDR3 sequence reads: CASSAMSPNTGELFF. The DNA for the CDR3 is TGCGCCAGCAGCGCTATGTCCCCGAACACCGGGGAGCTGTTTTTT.

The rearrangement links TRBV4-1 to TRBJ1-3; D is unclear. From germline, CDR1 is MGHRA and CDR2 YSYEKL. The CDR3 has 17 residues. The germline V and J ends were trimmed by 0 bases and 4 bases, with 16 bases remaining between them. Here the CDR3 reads CASSQDSIIREGNTIYF. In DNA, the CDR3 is TGCGCCAGCAGCCAAGATTCGATCATTCGGGAAGGAAACACCATATATTTT.

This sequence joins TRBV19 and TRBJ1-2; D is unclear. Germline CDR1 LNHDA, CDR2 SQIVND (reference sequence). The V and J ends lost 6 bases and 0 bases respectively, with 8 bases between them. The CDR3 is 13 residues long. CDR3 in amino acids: CASSSSPNYGYTF. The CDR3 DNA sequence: TGTGCCAGTAGCAGTTCCCCTAACTATGGCTACACCTTC.

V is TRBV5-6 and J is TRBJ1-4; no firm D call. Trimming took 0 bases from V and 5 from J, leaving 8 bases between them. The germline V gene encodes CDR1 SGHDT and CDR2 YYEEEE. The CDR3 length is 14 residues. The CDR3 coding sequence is TGTGCCAGCAGCTTGGCCAGACTAAATGAAAAACTGTTTTTT. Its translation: CASSLARLNEKLFF. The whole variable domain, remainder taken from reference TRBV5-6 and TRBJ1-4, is DAGVTQSPTHLIKTRGQQVTLRCSPKSGHDTVSWYQQALGQGPQFIFQYYEEEERQRGNFPDRFSGHQFPNYSSELNVNALLLGDSALYLCASSLARLNEKLFFGSGTQLSVL.

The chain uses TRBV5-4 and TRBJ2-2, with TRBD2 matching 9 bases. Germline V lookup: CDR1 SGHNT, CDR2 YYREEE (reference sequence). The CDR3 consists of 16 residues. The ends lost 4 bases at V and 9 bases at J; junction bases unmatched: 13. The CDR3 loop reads CASSAGGARVRRELFF. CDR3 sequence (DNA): TGTGCCAGCAGCGCGGGGGGGGCTAGGGTACGCCGGGAGCTGTTTTTT.

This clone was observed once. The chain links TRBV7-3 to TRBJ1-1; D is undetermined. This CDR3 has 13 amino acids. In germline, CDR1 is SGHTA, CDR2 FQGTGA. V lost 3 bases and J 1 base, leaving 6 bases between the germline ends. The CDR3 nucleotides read TGTGCCAGCAGCTTTGAAGCGAACACTGAAGCTTTCTTT. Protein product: CASSFEANTEAFF.

Here the CDR3 DNA reads TGTGCCAGCAGCCCAACAGGGGACGAGCAGTACTTC. Its protein is CASSPTGDEQYF. V usage is TRBV11-1 and J usage is TRBJ2-7; 7 bases are a match to TRBD1. J lost 5 bases, V lost 5 bases, and 3 bases had no gene match. The CDR3 is 12 amino acids. Germline CDR1 and CDR2: SGHAT and FQDESV (reference sequence). The variable domain in full, with the rest retrieved from reference TRBV11-1 and TRBJ2-7, is EAEVAQSPRYKITEKSQAVAFWCDPISGHATLYWYRQILGQGPELLVQFQDESVVDDSQLPKDRFSAERLKGVDSTLKIQPAELGDSAMYLCASSPTGDEQYFGPGTRLTVT.

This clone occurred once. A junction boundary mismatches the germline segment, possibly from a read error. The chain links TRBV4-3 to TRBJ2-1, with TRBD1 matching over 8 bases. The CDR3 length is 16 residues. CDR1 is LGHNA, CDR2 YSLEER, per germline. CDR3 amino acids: CASSQGWTGSYNEQFF. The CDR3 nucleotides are TGCGCCAGCAGCCAAGGATGGACAGGGTCCTATAATGAGCAGTTCTTC.

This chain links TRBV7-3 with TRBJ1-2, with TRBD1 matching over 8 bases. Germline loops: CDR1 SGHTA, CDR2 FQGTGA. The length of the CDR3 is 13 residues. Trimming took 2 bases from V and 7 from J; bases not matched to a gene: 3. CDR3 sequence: CASSLSGGGGYTF. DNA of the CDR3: TGTGCCAGCAGCTTATCAGGGGGCGGTGGCTACACCTTC.

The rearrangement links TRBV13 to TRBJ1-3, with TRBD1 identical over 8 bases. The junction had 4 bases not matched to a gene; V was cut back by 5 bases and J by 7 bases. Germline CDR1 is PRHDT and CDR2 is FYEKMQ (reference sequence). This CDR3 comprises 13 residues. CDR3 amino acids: CASSRQGRNTIYF. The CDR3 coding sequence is TGTGCCAGCAGCCGACAGGGGCGGAACACCATATATTTT.

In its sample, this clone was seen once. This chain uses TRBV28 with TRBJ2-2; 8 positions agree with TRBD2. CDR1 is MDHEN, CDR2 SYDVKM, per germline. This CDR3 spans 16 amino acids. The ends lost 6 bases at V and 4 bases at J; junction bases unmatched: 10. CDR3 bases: TGTGCCAGCAGGGTAACCGGGACTAGGAGCACCGGGGAGCTGTTTTTT. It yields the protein CASRVTGTRSTGELFF. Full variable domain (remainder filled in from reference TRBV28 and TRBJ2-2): DVKVTQSSRYLVKRTGEKVFLECVQDMDHENMFWYRQDPGLGLRLIYFSYDVKMKEKGDIPEGYSVSREKKERFSLILESASTNQTSMYLCASRVTGTRSTGELFFGEGSRLTVL.

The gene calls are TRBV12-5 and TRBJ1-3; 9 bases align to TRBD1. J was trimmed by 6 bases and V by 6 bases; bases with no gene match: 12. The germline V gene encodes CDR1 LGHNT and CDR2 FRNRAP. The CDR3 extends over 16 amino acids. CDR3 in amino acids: CASGSSTGGWLNTIYF. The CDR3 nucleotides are TGTGCTAGTGGCTCGAGTACAGGGGGCTGGCTAAACACCATATATTTT.

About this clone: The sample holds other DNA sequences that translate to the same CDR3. CDR3 loop: CASSLTGYEQYF. In DNA form, the CDR3 reads TGCGCCAGCAGCTTAACGGGGTACGAGCAGTACTTC. This rearrangement joins TRBV5-1 to TRBJ2-7; the D gene is possibly TRBD2 (5 bases). This CDR3 is 12 amino acids long. Per germline, CDR1 SGHRS and CDR2 YFSETQ. V lost 2 bases and J 4 bases, leaving 7 bases between the germline ends.

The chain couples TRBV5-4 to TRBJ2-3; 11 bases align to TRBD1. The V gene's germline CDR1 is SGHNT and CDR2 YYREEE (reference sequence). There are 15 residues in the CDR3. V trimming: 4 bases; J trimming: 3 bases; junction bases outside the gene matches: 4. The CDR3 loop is CASSLGTGGTDTQYF. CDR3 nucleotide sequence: TGTGCCAGCAGCCTCGGGACAGGGGGTACAGATACGCAGTATTTT.

The CDR3 reads CASSLAEGGTNEKLFF. CDR3 coding DNA: TGCGCCAGCAGCTTGGCCGAAGGAGGAACTAATGAAAAACTGTTTTTT. This chain joins TRBV5-1 and TRBJ1-4, with no clear D. The V end was cut by 0 bases, the J end by 1 base, with 10 bases between. Germline V gene sequence: CDR1 SGHRS, CDR2 YFSETQ. The CDR3 has 16 residues. Together with reference TRBV5-1 and TRBJ1-4, the CDR3 gives the full variable domain: KAGVTQTPRYLIKTRGQQVTLSCSPISGHRSVSWYQQTPGQGLQFLFEYFSETQRNKGNFPGRFSGRQFSNSRSEMNVSTLELGDSALYLCASSLAEGGTNEKLFFGSGTQLSVL.

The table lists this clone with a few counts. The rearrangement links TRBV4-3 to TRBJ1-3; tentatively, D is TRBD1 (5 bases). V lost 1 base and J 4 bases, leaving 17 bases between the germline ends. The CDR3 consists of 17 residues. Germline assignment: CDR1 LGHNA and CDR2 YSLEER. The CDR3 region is CASSQVMSQGRGNTIYF. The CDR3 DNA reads TGCGCCAGCAGCCAAGTAATGTCGCAGGGTAGGGGAAACACCATATATTTT.

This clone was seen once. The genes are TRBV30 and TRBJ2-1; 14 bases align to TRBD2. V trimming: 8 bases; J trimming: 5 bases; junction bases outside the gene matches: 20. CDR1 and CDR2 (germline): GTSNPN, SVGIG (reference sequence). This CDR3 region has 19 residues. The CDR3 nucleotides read TGTGCCCAATCAAGCCTCAGGACTAGCGGGAGGCTAGGACACAATGAGCAGTTCTTC. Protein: CAQSSLRTSGRLGHNEQFF. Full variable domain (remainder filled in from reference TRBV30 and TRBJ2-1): SQTIHQWPATLVQPVGSPLSLECTVEGTSNPNLYWYRQAAGRGLQLLFYSVGIGQISSEVPQNLSASRPQDRQFILSSKKLLLSDSGFYLCAQSSLRTSGRLGHNEQFFGPGTRLTVL.

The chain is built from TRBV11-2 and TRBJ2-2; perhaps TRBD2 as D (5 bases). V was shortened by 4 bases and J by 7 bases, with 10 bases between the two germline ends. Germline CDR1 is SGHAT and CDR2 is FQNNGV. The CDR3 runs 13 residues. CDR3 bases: TGTGCCAGCAGCTGGGAGTTCGGCGGGGAGCTGTTTTTT. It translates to CASSWEFGGELFF.